The next 7 T cell receptor beta chains were all read from a single sample in a study of control samples from healthy donors and cancer patients. Profiled with immunoSEQ multiplex PCR; TCRdb holds only in-frame clones, not every one. The data hold 150,000 to 200,000 clones, with roughly 95% observed a single time. Sequencing was carried out using blood. These receptors were collected from a woman in her thirties in good health.

The V gene is TRBV29-1, the J gene TRBJ1-1; D not certain. The CDR3 runs 14 residues. Germline values: CDR1 SQVTM, CDR2 ANQGSEA. Trimming left V 5 bases short and J 2 bases short, with 15 bases between. The CDR3 reads CSVQLWAINTEAFF. DNA for the CDR3: TGCAGCGTTCAATTGTGGGCCATCAACACTGAAGCTTTCTTT.

This rearrangement joins TRBV3-1 (or the pseudogene TRBV3-2) to TRBJ2-2; 8 positions agree with TRBD2. This CDR3 spans 16 amino acids. Germline V gives CDR1 LGHDT, CDR2 YNNKEL (reference sequence). The junction had 6 bases not matched to a gene; V was cut back by 6 bases and J by 0 bases. The chain's CDR3 is CASRSLAGPNTGELFF. The CDR3 nucleotides read TGTGCCAGCAGAAGCTTAGCGGGGCCGAACACCGGGGAGCTGTTTTTT.

The genes are TRBV5-6 and TRBJ2-7, with 7 bases aligning to TRBD1. The CDR3 has 13 amino acids. After removal of 4 bases from V and 2 bases from J, the junction contained 3 bases not matched to a gene. The germline V gene encodes CDR1 SGHDT and CDR2 YYEEEE. CDR3 coding DNA: TGTGCCAGCAGCGACAGGGTCACCTACGAGCAGTACTTC. Translation: CASSDRVTYEQYF.

The V and J genes are TRBV9 and TRBJ2-2; D gene uncertain. The V end lost 3 bases, the J end lost 3 bases, and 9 bases lay between the germline ends. The CDR3 is made up of 14 amino acids. The germline CDR1 and CDR2 sequences are SGDLS and YYNGEE. This chain's CDR3 is CASSAGGDTGELFF. The CDR3 DNA reads as TGTGCCAGCAGCGCGGGTGGGGACACCGGGGAGCTGTTTTTT. The complete variable domain, with remaining parts taken from reference TRBV9 and TRBJ2-2, reads DSGVTQTPKHLITATGQRVTLRCSPRSGDLSVYWYQQSLDQGLQFLIQYYNGEERAKGNILERFSAQQFPDLHSELNLSSLELGDSALYFCASSAGGDTGELFFGEGSRLTVL.

This rearrangement joins TRBV5-4 to TRBJ2-1; D uncertain. V lost 0 bases and J lost 9, with 10 bases in between. Germline CDR1 SGHNT, CDR2 YYREEE (reference sequence). This CDR3 has 13 residues. The CDR3 coding sequence is TGTGCCAGCAGCTTGGCCCAGCTCGGTGAGCAGTTCTTC. Translation: CASSLAQLGEQFF. The full variable domain, completed using reference TRBV5-4 and TRBJ2-1, is ETGVTQSPTHLIKTRGQQVTLRCSSQSGHNTVSWYQQALGQGPQFIFQYYREEENGRGNFPPRFSGLQFPNYSSELNVNALELDDSALYLCASSLAQLGEQFFGPGTRLTVL.

V usage is TRBV4-2 and J usage is TRBJ2-7, with unresolved D. The V gene's germline CDR1 is LGHNA and CDR2 YNFKEQ. CDR3 size: 16 residues. V was cut by 0 bases and J by 2 bases, with 14 bases left in between. CDR3 bases: TGTGCCAGCAGCCAAGAGTGGTGGCCGGGTGCCTACGAGCAGTACTTC. Protein sequence: CASSQEWWPGAYEQYF.

Here the CDR3 DNA reads TGTGCCAGCAGCGCCTACACCGGGGAGCTGTTTTTT. Amino acids: CASSAYTGELFF. The chain couples TRBV9 to TRBJ2-2; D not resolved. Trimming took off 3 bases at V and 3 bases at J, with 3 bases between the two ends. The CDR3 is made up of 12 amino acids. From germline, CDR1 is SGDLS and CDR2 YYNGEE.